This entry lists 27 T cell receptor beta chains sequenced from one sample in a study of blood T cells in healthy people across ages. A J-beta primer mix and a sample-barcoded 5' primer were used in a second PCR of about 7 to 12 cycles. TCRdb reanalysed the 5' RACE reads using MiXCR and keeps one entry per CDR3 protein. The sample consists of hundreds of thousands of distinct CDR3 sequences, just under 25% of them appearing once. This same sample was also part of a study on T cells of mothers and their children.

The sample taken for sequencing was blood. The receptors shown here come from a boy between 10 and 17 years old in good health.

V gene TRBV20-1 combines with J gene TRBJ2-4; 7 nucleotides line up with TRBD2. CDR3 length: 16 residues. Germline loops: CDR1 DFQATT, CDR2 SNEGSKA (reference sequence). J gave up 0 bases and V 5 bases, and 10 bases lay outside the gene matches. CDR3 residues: CSAFHQRDLAKNIQYF. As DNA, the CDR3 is TGCAGTGCTTTCCATCAGCGGGATCTAGCCAAAAACATTCAGTACTTC.

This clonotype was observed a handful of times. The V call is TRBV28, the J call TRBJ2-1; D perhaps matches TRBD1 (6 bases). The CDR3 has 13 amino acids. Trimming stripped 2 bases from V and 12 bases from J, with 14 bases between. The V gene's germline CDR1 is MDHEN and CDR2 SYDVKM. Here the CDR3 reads CASSLLNDRLQFF. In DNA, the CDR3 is TGTGCCAGCAGTTTACTCAACGACAGGCTGCAGTTCTTC.

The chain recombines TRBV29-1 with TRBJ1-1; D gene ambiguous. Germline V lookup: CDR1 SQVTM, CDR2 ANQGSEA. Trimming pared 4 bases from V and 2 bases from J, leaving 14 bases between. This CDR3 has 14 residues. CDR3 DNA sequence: TGCAGCGTTGGAGGGATGTTAGGAAACACTGAAGCTTTCTTT. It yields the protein CSVGGMLGNTEAFF.

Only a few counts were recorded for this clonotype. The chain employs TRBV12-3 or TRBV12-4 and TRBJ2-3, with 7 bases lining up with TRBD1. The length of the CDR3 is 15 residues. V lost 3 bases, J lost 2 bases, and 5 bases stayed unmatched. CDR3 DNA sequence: TGTGCCAGCAGTTTTAGGGGGCAGCCCACAGATACGCAGTATTTT. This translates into CASSFRGQPTDTQYF.

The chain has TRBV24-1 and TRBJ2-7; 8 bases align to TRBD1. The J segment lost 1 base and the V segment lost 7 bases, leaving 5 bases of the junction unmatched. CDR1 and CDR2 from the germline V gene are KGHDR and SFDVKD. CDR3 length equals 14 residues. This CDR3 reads CATSPGTGSYEQYF. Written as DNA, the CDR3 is TGTGCCACCAGCCCCGGGACAGGATCCTACGAGCAGTACTTC.

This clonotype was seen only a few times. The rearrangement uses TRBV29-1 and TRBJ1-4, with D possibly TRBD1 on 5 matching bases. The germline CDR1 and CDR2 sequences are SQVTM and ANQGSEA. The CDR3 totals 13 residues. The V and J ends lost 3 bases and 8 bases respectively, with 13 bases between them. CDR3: CSVESGAEEKLFF. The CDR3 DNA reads TGCAGCGTTGAGTCCGGGGCGGAAGAAAAACTGTTTTTT.

This chain's CDR3 is CASRGQDIQYF. CDR3 in DNA: TGTGCCAGCCGGGGGCAGGACATTCAGTACTTC. The V and J genes are TRBV5-6 and TRBJ2-4, with D tentatively TRBD1 or TRBD2 (6 bases each). Germline V gene sequence: CDR1 SGHDT, CDR2 YYEEEE. The CDR3 has 11 amino acids. V was trimmed by 7 bases and J by 8 bases, leaving 10 bases between them.

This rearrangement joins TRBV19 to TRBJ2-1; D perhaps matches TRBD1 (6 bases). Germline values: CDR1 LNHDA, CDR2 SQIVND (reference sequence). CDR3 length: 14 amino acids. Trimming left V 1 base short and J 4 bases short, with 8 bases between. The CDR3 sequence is CASSIVGGYNEQFF. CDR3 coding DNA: TGTGCCAGTAGTATAGTAGGGGGATACAATGAGCAGTTCTTC. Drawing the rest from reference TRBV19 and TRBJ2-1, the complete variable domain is DGGITQSPKYLFRKEGQNVTLSCEQNLNHDAMYWYRQDPGQGLRLIYYSQIVNDFQKGDIAEGYSVSREKKESFPLTVTSAQKNPTAFYLCASSIVGGYNEQFFGPGTRLTVL.

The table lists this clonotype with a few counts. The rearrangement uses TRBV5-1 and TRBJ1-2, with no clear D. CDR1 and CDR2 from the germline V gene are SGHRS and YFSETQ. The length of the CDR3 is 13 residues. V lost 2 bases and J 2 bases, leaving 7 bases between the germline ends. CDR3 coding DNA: TGCGCCAGCAGCTTCCAGGAGAACTATGGCTACACCTTC. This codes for CASSFQENYGYTF.

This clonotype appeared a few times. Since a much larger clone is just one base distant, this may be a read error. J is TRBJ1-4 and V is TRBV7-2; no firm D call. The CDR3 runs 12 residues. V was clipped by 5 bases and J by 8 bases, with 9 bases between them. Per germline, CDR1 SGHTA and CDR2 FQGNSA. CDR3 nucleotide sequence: TGTACCAGCAGCCGCCCAGAGGAAAAACTGTTTTTT. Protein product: CTSSRPEEKLFF.

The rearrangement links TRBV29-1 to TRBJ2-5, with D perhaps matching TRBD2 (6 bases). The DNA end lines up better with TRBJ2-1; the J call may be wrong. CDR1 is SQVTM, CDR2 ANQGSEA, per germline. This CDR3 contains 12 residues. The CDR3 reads CSVANSGNEQFF. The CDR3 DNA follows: TGCAGCGTTGCGAATAGCGGCAATGAGCAGTTCTTC.

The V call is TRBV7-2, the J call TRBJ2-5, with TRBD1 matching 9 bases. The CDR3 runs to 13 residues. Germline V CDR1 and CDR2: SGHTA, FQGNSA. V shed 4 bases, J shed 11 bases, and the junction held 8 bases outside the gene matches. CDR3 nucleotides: TGTGCCAGCAGCTCACACGGACAGGGGAAGCAGTACTTC. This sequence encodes CASSSHGQGKQYF.

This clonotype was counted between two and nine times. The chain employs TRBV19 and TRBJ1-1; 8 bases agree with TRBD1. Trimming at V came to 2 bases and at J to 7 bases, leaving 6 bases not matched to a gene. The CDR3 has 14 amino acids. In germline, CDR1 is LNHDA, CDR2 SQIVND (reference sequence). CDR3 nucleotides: TGTGCCAGTAGTATAATGCCCGGACAGGGTGAAGCTTTCTTT. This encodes CASSIMPGQGEAFF.

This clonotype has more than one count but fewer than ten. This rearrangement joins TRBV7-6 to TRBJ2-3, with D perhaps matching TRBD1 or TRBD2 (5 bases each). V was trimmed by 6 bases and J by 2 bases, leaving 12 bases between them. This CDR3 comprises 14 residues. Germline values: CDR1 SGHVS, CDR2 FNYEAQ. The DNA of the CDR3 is TGTGCCAGCAGTCTATATGGGACCACAGATACGCAGTATTTT. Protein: CASSLYGTTDTQYF.

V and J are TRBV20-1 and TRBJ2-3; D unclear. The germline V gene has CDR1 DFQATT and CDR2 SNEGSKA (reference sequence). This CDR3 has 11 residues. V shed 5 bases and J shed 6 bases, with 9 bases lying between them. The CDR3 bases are TGCAGTGCTGCCCCCGAGGATACGCAGTATTTT. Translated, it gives CSAAPEDTQYF.

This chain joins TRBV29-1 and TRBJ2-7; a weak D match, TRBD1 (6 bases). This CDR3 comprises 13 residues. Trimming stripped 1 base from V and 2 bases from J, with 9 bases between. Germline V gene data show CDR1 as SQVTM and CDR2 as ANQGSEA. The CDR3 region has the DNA TGCAGCGTTGAAGTTGACAGGCCCTACGAGCAGTACTTC. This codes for CSVEVDRPYEQYF.

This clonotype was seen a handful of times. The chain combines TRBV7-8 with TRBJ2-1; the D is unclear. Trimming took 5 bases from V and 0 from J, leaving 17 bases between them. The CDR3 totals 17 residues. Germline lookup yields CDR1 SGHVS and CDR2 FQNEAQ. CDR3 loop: CASSPDPPGSSYNEQFF. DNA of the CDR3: TGTGCCAGCAGCCCAGACCCACCCGGAAGCTCCTACAATGAGCAGTTCTTC.

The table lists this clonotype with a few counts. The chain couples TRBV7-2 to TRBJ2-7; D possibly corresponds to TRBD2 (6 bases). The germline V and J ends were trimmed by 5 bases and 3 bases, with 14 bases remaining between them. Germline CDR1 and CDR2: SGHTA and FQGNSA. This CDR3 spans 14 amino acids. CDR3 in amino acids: CASSSSGGDYEQYF. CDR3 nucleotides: TGTGCCAGCAGCAGTTCCGGGGGTGACTACGAGCAGTACTTC.

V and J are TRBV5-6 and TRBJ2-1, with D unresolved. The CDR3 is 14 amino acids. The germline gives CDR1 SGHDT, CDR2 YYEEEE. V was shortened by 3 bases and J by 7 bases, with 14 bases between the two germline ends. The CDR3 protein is CASSSERTANEQFF. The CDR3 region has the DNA TGTGCCAGCAGCTCGGAGCGTACGGCGAATGAGCAGTTCTTC.

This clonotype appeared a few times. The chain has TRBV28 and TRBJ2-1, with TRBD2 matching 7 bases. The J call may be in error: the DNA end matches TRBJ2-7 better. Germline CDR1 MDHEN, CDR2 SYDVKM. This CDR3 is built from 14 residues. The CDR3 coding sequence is TGTGCCAGCAGTTTTCCAGCGCACCCGGGGGGGCAGTACTTC. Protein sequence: CASSFPAHPGGQYF.

CDR3 DNA: TGTGCCAGCAGCTCGGCCGGGTGGGAGCAGTTCTTC. It yields the protein CASSSAGWEQFF. This chain connects TRBV11-2 to TRBJ2-1; D is unresolved. Germline CDR1 and CDR2: SGHAT and FQNNGV. V was pared by 4 bases and J by 10 bases, with 11 bases between. The CDR3 covers 12 residues.

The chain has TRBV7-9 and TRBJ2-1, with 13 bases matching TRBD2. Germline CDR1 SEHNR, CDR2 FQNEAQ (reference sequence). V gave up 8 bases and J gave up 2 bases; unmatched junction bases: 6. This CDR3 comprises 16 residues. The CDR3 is CASGLAGVRTYNEQFF. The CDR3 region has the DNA TGTGCCAGCGGACTAGCGGGAGTAAGAACCTACAATGAGCAGTTCTTC.

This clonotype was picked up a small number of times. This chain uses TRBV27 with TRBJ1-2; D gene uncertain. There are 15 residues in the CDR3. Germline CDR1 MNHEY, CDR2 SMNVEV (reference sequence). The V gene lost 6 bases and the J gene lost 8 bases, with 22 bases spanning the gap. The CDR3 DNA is TGTGCCAGCAGCCCTGGGCCAGGTGCATCTCGGGGCTACACCTTC. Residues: CASSPGPGASRGYTF.

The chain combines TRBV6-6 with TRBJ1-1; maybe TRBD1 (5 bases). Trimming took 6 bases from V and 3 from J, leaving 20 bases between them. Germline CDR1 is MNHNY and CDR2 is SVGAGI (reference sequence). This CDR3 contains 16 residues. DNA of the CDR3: TGTGCCAGCAGCTACGGTAGGGCAGGGACGGACACTGAAGCTTTCTTT. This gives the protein CASSYGRAGTDTEAFF.

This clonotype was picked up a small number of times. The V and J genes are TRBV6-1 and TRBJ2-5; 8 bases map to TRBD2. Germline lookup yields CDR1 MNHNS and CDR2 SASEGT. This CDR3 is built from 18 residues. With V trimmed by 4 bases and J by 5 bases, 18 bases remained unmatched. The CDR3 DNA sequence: TGTGCCAGCAGTGTTCCGGGACTAGTAATACTCTTGTGGGAGACCCAGTACTTC. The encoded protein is CASSVPGLVILLWETQYF.

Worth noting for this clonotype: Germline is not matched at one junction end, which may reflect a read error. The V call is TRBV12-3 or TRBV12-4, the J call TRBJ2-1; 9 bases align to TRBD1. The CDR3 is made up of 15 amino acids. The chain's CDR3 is CASSERDRDHNEQFF. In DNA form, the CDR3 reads TGTGCGAGCAGTGAGAGGGACAGGGACCACAATGAGCAGTTCTTC.

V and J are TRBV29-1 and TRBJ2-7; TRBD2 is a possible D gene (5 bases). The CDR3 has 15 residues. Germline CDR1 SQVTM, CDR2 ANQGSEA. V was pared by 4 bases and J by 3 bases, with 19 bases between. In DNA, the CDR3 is TGCAGCGTTGCGGGGATCCCGTCCCGGAGCTACGAGCAGTACTTC. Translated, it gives CSVAGIPSRSYEQYF.